Each of the 3 T cell receptor beta chains below was sequenced from the same sample in a study of cytomegalovirus exposure and HLA in healthy donors. Repertoires were generated with immunoSEQ multiplex PCR, while TCRdb's copy carries only in-frame clones and drops some. The sample lists 330,000 or so clones, about nine tenths seen once, with around 0.84% in the top ten. The sequencing input was PBMCs. Source of these receptors: a woman under 30 in good health and CMV-seronegative.

The gene calls are TRBV11-1 and TRBJ2-5, with TRBD2 as a possible D gene (6 bases). Germline V gene sequence: CDR1 SGHAT, CDR2 FQDESV (reference sequence). The CDR3 extends over 16 amino acids. V lost 5 bases to trimming and J lost 5 bases, with 21 bases between them. CDR3 in DNA: TGTGCCAGCAGCGGACCGGGAGTCGGGCCACGGGAGACCCAGTACTTC. Translation gives CASSGPGVGPRETQYF.

This chain links TRBV7-2 with TRBJ2-7; no definite D call. CDR1 and CDR2 (germline): SGHTA, FQGNSA. Trimming left V 3 bases short and J 0 bases short, with 6 bases between. This CDR3 is 13 amino acids long. The CDR3 loop is CASSFASSYEQYF. CDR3 sequence (DNA): TGTGCCAGCAGCTTCGCGAGCTCCTACGAGCAGTACTTC. Together with reference TRBV7-2 and TRBJ2-7, the CDR3 gives the full variable domain: GAGVSQSPSNKVTEKGKDVELRCDPISGHTALYWYRQSLGQGLEFLIYFQGNSAPDKSGLPSDRFSAERTGGSVSTLTIQRTQQEDSAVYLCASSFASSYEQYFGPGTRLTVT.

With respect to this clone: Other DNA variants within this sample encode the same CDR3. J is TRBJ2-5 and V is TRBV7-3, with 9 nucleotides matching TRBD2. V gave up 2 bases and J gave up 5 bases; unmatched junction bases: 6. The V gene's germline CDR1 is SGHTA and CDR2 FQGTGA. The length of the CDR3 is 15 residues. The CDR3 region is CASSLLAGGAETQYF. CDR3 DNA: TGTGCCAGCAGCTTACTGGCGGGAGGGGCGGAGACCCAGTACTTC.